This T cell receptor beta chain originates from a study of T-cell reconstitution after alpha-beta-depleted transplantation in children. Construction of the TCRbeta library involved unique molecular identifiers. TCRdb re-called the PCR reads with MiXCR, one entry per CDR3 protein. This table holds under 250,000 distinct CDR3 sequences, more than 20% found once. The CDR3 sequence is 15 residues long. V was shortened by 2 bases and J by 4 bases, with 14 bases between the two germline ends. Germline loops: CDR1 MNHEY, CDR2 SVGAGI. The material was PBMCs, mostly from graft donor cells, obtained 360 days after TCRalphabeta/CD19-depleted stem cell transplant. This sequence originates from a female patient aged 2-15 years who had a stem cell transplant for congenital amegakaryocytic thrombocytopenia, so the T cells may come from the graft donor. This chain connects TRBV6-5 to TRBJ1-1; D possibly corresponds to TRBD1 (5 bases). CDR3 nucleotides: TGTGCCAGCAGTTACGATCTCTTGGGGGGCACTGAAGCTTTCTTT. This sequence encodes CASSYDLLGGTEAFF.